Each of the 21 T cell receptor beta chains below was sequenced from the same sample in a study of blood T cell repertoires in COVID-19 (TCRdb year 2020). To prepare the library, the immunoSEQ multiplex PCR assay was applied. TCRdb took this table from immuneACCESS and kept in-frame rearrangements with V and J called. Such tables lack part of the clones; where checked against another copy, unresolved V genes explain under half of the gap, and the rest is unexplained. A total of about 240,000 clones appear in this sample, around 84% of them only once. Around 3.5% of the sample rests with the top ten. Sample: peripheral blood. Receptors originate from a woman aged 18-35 years with acute or convalescent COVID-19.

The CDR3 bases are TGTGCCAGCAGCTCTCCGCGATACACTGAAGCTTTCTTT. It is translated as CASSSPRYTEAFF. This chain joins TRBV11-2 and TRBJ1-1, with D unclear. The germline V gene encodes CDR1 SGHAT and CDR2 FQNNGV. The CDR3 sequence is 13 residues long. V gave up 4 bases and J gave up 3 bases, with 9 bases separating them.

The chain carries TRBV29-1 and TRBJ1-4, with unresolved D. V lost 5 bases and J 7 bases, leaving 11 bases between the germline ends. Germline CDR1 SQVTM, CDR2 ANQGSEA. The CDR3 is made up of 12 amino acids. The CDR3 DNA is TGCAGCGTTTTGGTCCCGGGTGAAAAACTGTTTTTT. Translating gives CSVLVPGEKLFF.

Here the CDR3 DNA reads TGCAGCGTTGTCCCGGACAGGGTGAGGTACAATGAGCAGTTCTTC. It codes for CSVVPDRVRYNEQFF. The rearrangement uses TRBV29-1 and TRBJ2-1, with 8 bases that match TRBD1. This CDR3 region has 15 residues. Germline values: CDR1 SQVTM, CDR2 ANQGSEA. J gave up 4 bases and V 4 bases, and 9 bases lay outside the gene matches.

The rearrangement uses TRBV7-9 and TRBJ2-2, with 7 bases that match TRBD1. V shed 2 bases, J shed 5 bases, and the junction held 2 bases outside the gene matches. Germline V gene lookup returns CDR1 SEHNR and CDR2 FQNEAQ (reference sequence). This CDR3 region has 14 residues. CDR3 DNA: TGTGCCAGCAGCTTAAAGACAGGGACCGGGGAGCTGTTTTTT. Translated: CASSLKTGTGELFF.

V is TRBV7-2 and J is TRBJ2-7, with 10 bases lining up with TRBD2. V was pared by 7 bases and J by 5 bases, with 23 bases of the junction left unmatched. This CDR3 is built from 19 residues. Germline lookup yields CDR1 SGHTA and CDR2 FQGNSA. The CDR3: CASNEQKREGPLLWDEQYF. In nucleotides, the CDR3 is TGTGCCAGCAACGAACAGAAGCGGGAGGGGCCCCTTCTTTGGGACGAGCAGTACTTC.

This sequence joins TRBV5-4 and TRBJ2-3, with a tentative D call TRBD2 (7 bases). Germline lookup yields CDR1 SGHNT and CDR2 YYREEE (reference sequence). The CDR3 is made up of 16 amino acids. With 0 bases removed from V and 1 base from J, the gap between germline ends came to 12 bases. The CDR3 DNA follows: TGTGCCAGCAGCTTGGCCGGGGGGCATCGCACAGATACGCAGTATTTT. Its translation: CASSLAGGHRTDTQYF.

V and J are TRBV6-5 and TRBJ2-2; D is possibly TRBD2 (5 bases). CDR1 MNHEY and CDR2 SVGAGI come from the germline V gene. V dropped 5 bases and J dropped 5 bases, with 12 bases sitting between them. CDR3 length equals 14 residues. The CDR3 is CASSPSGLTGELFF. The CDR3, as DNA: TGTGCCAGCAGTCCTTCGGGGTTAACCGGGGAGCTGTTTTTT.

V is TRBV6-1 and J is TRBJ2-5; possible D gene TRBD2, 5 bases. Germline assignment: CDR1 MNHNS and CDR2 SASEGT. Trimming left V 2 bases short and J 3 bases short, with 19 bases between. The CDR3 covers 17 residues. As DNA, the CDR3 is TGTGCCAGCAGTGAATTCGGTAGCGATCTATTAAAAGAGACCCAGTACTTC. This sequence encodes CASSEFGSDLLKETQYF.

The chain joins TRBV5-5 to TRBJ2-2; 10 nucleotides agree with TRBD2. This CDR3 comprises 17 residues. Per germline, CDR1 SGHKS and CDR2 YYEKEE (reference sequence). The junction had 8 bases not matched to a gene; V was cut back by 0 bases and J by 6 bases. In nucleotides, the CDR3 is TGTGCCAGCAGCTTGGCCTGGCTAGCGGGAGTATCCGGGGAGCTGTTTTTT. Translated, it gives CASSLAWLAGVSGELFF. Using reference TRBV5-5 and TRBJ2-2 for the parts outside the CDR3, the full variable domain is DAGVTQSPTHLIKTRGQQVTLRCSPISGHKSVSWYQQVLGQGPQFIFQYYEKEERGRGNFPDRFSARQFPNYSSELNVNALLLGDSALYLCASSLAWLAGVSGELFFGEGSRLTVL.

The V call is TRBV9, the J call TRBJ1-4; 8 nucleotides line up with TRBD1. This CDR3 is built from 14 residues. The V segment lost 5 bases and the J segment 7 bases; nucleotides outside the gene matches: 7. Germline CDR1 SGDLS, CDR2 YYNGEE. CDR3 DNA: TGTGCCAGCAGTGTGACAGGGGTTCGTGAAAAACTGTTTTTT. Translation: CASSVTGVREKLFF. Using reference TRBV9 and TRBJ1-4 for the parts outside the CDR3, the full variable domain is DSGVTQTPKHLITATGQRVTLRCSPRSGDLSVYWYQQSLDQGLQFLIQYYNGEERAKGNILERFSAQQFPDLHSELNLSSLELGDSALYFCASSVTGVREKLFFGSGTQLSVL.

This sequence joins TRBV7-2 and TRBJ2-5, with 10 bases that match TRBD2. Trimming removed 2 bases from V and 6 bases from J; junction bases left unmatched: 9. The germline V gene has CDR1 SGHTA and CDR2 FQGNSA. This CDR3 is 16 amino acids long. In DNA form, the CDR3 reads TGTGCCAGCAGCTTAAAGGCTAGCGGGAGTGGAAAGACCCAGTACTTC. As protein: CASSLKASGSGKTQYF. The full variable domain, rest sourced from reference TRBV7-2 and TRBJ2-5, is GAGVSQSPSNKVTEKGKDVELRCDPISGHTALYWYRQSLGQGLEFLIYFQGNSAPDKSGLPSDRFSAERTGGSVSTLTIQRTQQEDSAVYLCASSLKASGSGKTQYFGPGTRLLVL.

This clone was counted between two and nine times. The rearrangement joins TRBV18 to TRBJ2-7, with a weak D call TRBD1 (5 bases). The CDR3 sequence is 13 residues long. V was cut by 8 bases and J by 3 bases, with 14 bases left in between. Per the germline V gene, CDR1 is KGHSH and CDR2 is LQKENI. The CDR3 nucleotides are TGTGCCAGCAACACCAACAGGAACTACGAGCAGTACTTC. Encoded protein: CASNTNRNYEQYF. Using reference TRBV18 and TRBJ2-7 for the parts outside the CDR3, the full variable domain is NAGVMQNPRHLVRRRGQEARLRCSPMKGHSHVYWYRQLPEEGLKFMVYLQKENIIDESGMPKERFSAEFPKEGPSILRIQQVVRGDSAAYFCASNTNRNYEQYFGPGTRLTVT.

In DNA form, the CDR3 reads TGTGCCAGCAGCAGGACAGGGGACTCCTCCTTTGCTAATGAAAAACTGTTTTTT. As protein: CASSRTGDSSFANEKLFF. V gene TRBV14 combines with J gene TRBJ1-4; 9 nucleotides line up with TRBD1. CDR1 is SGHDN, CDR2 FVKESK, per germline. The CDR3 loop spans 18 amino acids. V shed 5 bases and J 3 bases; nucleotides not matched to a gene: 13.

The chain links TRBV10-1 to TRBJ2-5; TRBD2 matches at 8 bases. The CDR3 runs 15 residues. Germline loops: CDR1 WNHNN, CDR2 SYGVQD (reference sequence). Trimming removed 3 bases from V and 5 bases from J; junction bases left unmatched: 8. CDR3 DNA sequence: TGCGCCAGCAGTGATCCAGCGGGAGTTTATGAGACCCAGTACTTC. This sequence encodes CASSDPAGVYETQYF.

Only one count was recorded for this clone. The genes are TRBV18 and TRBJ1-5; 9 nucleotides agree with TRBD1. Trimming at V came to 5 bases and at J to 4 bases, leaving 3 bases not matched to a gene. Germline V CDR1 and CDR2: KGHSH, LQKENI. The CDR3 covers 14 residues. CDR3 coding DNA: TGTGCCAGCTCATGGACAGGGGCGAATCAGCCCCAGCATTTT. Amino acid sequence: CASSWTGANQPQHF.

The chain has TRBV18 and TRBJ1-3; D perhaps matches TRBD1 (5 bases). Germline CDR1 and CDR2: KGHSH and LQKENI. The CDR3 sequence is 15 residues long. V lost 0 bases and J lost 4, with 10 bases in between. CDR3 coding DNA: TGTGCCAGCTCACCACCCTCGGGGGTGGGAAACACCATATATTTT. This sequence encodes CASSPPSGVGNTIYF.

V and J are TRBV5-4 and TRBJ2-3, with TRBD2 matching over 14 bases. This CDR3 comprises 17 residues. V dropped 3 bases and J dropped 4; count of bases not matched to a gene: 7. CDR1 and CDR2 from the germline V gene are SGHNT and YYREEE (reference sequence). The CDR3 loop reads CASSSGGTSGRADTQYF. CDR3 coding DNA: TGTGCCAGCAGCTCAGGGGGGACTAGCGGGAGAGCAGATACGCAGTATTTT.

The V gene is TRBV7-9, the J gene TRBJ1-3; D is unclear. Germline lookup yields CDR1 SEHNR and CDR2 FQNEAQ (reference sequence). Trimming cost V 5 bases and J 0 bases, with 23 bases left between them. The CDR3 has 19 residues. The CDR3 nucleotides read TGTGCCAGCAGCCGACTCGAACCTTACCCACCCAGCTCTGGAAACACCATATATTTT. Protein sequence: CASSRLEPYPPSSGNTIYF.

The chain couples TRBV6-5 to TRBJ1-1, with a weak D call TRBD1 (5 bases). The germline V gene encodes CDR1 MNHEY and CDR2 SVGAGI. The V end was cut by 7 bases, the J end by 1 base, with 13 bases between. The CDR3 runs 14 residues. CDR3: CASMTRAPNTEAFF. DNA of the CDR3: TGTGCCAGCATGACCAGGGCGCCGAACACTGAAGCTTTCTTT.

This clone came up once. CDR3 in amino acids: CSARPFNEQFF. The CDR3 DNA reads TGCAGTGCTAGACCCTTCAATGAGCAGTTCTTC. V is TRBV20-1 and J is TRBJ2-1; D remains ambiguous. Trimming pared 2 bases from V and 6 bases from J, leaving 5 bases between. Germline V gives CDR1 DFQATT, CDR2 SNEGSKA (reference sequence). The CDR3 has 11 amino acids.

V is TRBV9 and J is TRBJ1-4; 8 bases match TRBD1. Germline assignment: CDR1 SGDLS and CDR2 YYNGEE. This CDR3 has 14 amino acids. V gave up 8 bases and J gave up 2 bases; unmatched junction bases: 5. CDR3 region: CASGRQGTNEKLFF. In DNA, the CDR3 is TGTGCCAGTGGACGACAGGGGACTAATGAAAAACTGTTTTTT.